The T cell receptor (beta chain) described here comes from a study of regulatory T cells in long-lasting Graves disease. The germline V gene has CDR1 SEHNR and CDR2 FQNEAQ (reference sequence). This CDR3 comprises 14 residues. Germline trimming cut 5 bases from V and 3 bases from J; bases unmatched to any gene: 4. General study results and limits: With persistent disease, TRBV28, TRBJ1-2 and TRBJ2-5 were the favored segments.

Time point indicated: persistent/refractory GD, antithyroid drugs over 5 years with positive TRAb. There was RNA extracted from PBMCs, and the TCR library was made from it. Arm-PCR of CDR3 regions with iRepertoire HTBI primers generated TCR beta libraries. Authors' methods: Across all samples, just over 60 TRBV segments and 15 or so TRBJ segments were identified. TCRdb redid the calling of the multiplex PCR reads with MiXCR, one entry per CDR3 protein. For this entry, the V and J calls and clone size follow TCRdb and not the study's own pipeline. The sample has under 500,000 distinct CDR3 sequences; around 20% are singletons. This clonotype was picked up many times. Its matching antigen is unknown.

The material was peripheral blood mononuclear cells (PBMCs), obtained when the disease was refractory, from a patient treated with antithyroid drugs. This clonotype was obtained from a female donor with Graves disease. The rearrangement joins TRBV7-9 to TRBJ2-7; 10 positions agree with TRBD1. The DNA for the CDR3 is TGTGCCAGCAGCCACCGGGACAGGGGCTACGAGCAGTACTTC. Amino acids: CASSHRDRGYEQYF.